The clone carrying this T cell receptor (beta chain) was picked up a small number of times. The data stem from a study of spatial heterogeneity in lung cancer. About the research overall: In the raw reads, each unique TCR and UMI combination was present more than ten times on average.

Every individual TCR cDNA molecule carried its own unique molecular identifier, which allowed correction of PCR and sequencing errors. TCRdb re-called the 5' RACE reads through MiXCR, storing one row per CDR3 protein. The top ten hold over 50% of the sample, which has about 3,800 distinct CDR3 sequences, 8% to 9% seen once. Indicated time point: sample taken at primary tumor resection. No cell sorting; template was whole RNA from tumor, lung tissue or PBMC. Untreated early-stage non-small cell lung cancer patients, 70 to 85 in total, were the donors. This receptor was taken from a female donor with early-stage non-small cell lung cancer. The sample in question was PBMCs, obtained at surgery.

The CDR3, as DNA: TGTGCCAGCAGCTTACCCGGACAGGGACTTGGGGAAGCTTTCTTT. Its protein is CASSLPGQGLGEAFF. The rearrangement joins TRBV7-9 to TRBJ1-1, with 8 nucleotides matching TRBD1. The CDR3 extends over 15 amino acids. V was clipped by 2 bases and J by 8 bases; unmatched bases: 10. Per the germline V gene, CDR1 is SEHNR and CDR2 is FQNEAQ (reference sequence). Drawing the rest from reference TRBV7-9 and TRBJ1-1, the complete variable domain is DTGVSQNPRHKITKRGQNVTFRCDPISEHNRLYWYRQTLGQGPEFLTYFQNEAQLEKSRLLSDRFSAERPKGSFSTLEIQRTEQGDSAMYLCASSLPGQGLGEAFFGQGTRLTVV.